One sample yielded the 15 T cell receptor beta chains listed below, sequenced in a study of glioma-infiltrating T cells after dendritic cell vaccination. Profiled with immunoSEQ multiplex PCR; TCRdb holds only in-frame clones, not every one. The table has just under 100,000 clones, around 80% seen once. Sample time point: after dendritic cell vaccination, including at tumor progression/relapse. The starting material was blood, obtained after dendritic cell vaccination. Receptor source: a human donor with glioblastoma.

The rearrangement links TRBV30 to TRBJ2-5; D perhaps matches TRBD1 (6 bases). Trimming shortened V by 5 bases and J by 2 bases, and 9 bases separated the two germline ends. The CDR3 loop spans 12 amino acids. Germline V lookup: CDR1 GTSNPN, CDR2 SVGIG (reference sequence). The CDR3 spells CAWGGWQETQYF. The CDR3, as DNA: TGTGCCTGGGGGGGCTGGCAAGAGACCCAGTACTTC.

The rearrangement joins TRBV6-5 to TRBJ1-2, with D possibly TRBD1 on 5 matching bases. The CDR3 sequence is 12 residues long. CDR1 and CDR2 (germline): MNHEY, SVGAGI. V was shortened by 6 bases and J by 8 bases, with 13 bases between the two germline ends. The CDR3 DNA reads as TGTGCCAGCAGGGGGGGACTTAGGGGCTACACCTTC. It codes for CASRGGLRGYTF.

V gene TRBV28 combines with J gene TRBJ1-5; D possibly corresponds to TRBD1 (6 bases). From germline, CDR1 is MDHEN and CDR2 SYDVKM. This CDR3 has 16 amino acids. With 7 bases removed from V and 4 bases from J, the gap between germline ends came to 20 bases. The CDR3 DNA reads TGTGCCAGCACTTCCCGAAGCTGGCAGGGGAATCAGCCCCAGCATTTT. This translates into CASTSRSWQGNQPQHF.

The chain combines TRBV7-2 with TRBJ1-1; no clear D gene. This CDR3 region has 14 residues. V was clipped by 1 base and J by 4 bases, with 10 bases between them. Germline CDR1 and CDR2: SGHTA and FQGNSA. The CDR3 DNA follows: TGTGCCAGCAGCTTAGTGCGGGGAACCACTGAAGCTTTCTTT. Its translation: CASSLVRGTTEAFF.

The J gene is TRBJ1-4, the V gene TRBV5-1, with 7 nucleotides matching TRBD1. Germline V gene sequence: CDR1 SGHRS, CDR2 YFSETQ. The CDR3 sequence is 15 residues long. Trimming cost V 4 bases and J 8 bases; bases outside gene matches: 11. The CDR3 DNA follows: TGCGCCAGCAGCAAGACAGGGCGGTCTGAGGAAAAACTGTTTTTT. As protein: CASSKTGRSEEKLFF.

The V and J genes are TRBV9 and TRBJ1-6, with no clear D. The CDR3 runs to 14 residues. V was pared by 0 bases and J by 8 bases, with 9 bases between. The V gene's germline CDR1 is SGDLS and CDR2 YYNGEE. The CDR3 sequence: CASSVGLRDSPLHF. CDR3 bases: TGTGCCAGCAGCGTAGGCCTGCGTGATTCACCCCTCCACTTT.

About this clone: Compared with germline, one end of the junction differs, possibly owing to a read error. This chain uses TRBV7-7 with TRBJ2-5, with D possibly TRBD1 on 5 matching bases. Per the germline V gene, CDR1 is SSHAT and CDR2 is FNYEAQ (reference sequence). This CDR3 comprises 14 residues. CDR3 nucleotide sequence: TGTGCTAGCAGCTTACCAGGGCGCCAAGAGACCCAGTACTTC. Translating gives CASSLPGRQETQYF.

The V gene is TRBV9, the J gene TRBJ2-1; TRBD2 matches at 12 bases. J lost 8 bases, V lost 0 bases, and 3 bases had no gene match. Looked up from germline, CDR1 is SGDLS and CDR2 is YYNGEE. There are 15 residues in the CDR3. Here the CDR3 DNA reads TGTGCCAGCAGCGTAGGGACTAGCGGGGTTTATGAGCAGTTCTTC. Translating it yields CASSVGTSGVYEQFF.

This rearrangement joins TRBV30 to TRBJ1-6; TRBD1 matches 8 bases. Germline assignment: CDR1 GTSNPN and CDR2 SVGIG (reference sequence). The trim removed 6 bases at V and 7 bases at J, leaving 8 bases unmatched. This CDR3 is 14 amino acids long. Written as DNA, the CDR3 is TGTGCCTGCCCGCAGGGGGCAGGGAATTCACCCCTCCACTTT. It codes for CACPQGAGNSPLHF. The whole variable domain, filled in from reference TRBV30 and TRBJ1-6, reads SQTIHQWPATLVQPVGSPLSLECTVEGTSNPNLYWYRQAAGRGLQLLFYSVGIGQISSEVPQNLSASRPQDRQFILSSKKLLLSDSGFYLCACPQGAGNSPLHFGNGTRLTVT.

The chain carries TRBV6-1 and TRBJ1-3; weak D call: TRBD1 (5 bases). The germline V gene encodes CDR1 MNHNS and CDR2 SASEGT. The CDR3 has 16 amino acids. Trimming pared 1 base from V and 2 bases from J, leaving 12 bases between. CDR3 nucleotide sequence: TGTGCCAGCAGTGAAGGGGGCTGGTTCACTGGAAACACCATATATTTT. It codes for CASSEGGWFTGNTIYF.

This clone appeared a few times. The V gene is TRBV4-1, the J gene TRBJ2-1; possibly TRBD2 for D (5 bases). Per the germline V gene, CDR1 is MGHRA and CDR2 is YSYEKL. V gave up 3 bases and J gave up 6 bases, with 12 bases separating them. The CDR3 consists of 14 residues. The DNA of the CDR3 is TGCGCCAGCAGCCAGGTAGCAACTAGCAATGAGCAGTTCTTC. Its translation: CASSQVATSNEQFF.

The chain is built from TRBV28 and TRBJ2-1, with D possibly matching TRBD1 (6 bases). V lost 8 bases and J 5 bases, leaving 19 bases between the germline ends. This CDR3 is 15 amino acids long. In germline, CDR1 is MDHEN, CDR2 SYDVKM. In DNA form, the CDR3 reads TGTGCCAGCTCCCTTGGACAGAGGCTAAACAATGAGCAGTTCTTC. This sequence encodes CASSLGQRLNNEQFF.

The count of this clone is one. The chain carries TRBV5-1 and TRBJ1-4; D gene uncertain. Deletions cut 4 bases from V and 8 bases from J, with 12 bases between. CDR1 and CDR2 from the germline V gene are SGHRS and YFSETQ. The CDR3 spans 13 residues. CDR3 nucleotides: TGCGCCAGCAGCAGAAACCCGGGGGAAAAACTGTTTTTT. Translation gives CASSRNPGEKLFF.

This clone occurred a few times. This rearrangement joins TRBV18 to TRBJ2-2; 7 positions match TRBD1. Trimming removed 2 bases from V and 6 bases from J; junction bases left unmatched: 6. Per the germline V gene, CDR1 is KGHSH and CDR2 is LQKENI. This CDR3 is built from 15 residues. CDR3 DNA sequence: TGTGCCAGCTCACCATCTCTAGGGGGCTCCGGGGAGCTGTTTTTT. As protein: CASSPSLGGSGELFF.

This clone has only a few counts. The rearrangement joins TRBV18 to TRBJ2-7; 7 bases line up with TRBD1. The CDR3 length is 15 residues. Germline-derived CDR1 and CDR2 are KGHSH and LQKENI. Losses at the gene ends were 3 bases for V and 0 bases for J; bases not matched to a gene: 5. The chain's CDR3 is CASSPPGQSSYEQYF. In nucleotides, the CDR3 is TGTGCCAGCTCACCCCCGGGACAGTCCTCCTACGAGCAGTACTTC.